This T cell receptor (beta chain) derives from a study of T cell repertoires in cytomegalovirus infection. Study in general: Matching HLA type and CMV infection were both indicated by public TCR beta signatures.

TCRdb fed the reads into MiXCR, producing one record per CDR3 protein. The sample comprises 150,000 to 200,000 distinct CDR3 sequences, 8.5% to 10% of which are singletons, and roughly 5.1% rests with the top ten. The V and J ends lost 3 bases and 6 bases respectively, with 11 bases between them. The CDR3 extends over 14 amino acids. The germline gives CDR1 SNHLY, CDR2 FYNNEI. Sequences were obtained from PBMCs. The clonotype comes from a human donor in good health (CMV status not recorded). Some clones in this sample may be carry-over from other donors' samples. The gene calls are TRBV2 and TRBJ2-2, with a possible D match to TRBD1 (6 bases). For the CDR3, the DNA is TGTGCCAGCAGTGATTGGGGGCTTGCCGGGGAGCTGTTTTTT. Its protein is CASSDWGLAGELFF.